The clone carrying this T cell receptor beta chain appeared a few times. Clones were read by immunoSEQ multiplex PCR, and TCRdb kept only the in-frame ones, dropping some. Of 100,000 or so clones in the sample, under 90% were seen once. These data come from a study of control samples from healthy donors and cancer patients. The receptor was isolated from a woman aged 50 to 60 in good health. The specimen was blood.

In nucleotides, the CDR3 is TGTGCCAGCTCCATTCGGGGTAGCGGGGGCTCGACCTACGAGCAGTACTTC. Amino acids: CASSIRGSGGSTYEQYF. The rearrangement links TRBV11-2 to TRBJ2-7; 9 nucleotides agree with TRBD2. J lost 2 bases, V lost 8 bases, and 16 bases had no gene match. Germline CDR1 and CDR2: SGHAT and FQNNGV. The CDR3 length is 17 residues.